The clone carrying this TCR beta chain came up a few times. The target antigen is unknown. This entry comes from a study of vaccination effects on CD4 cells after COVID-19. At the end of about 10 days of culture, CD4+ T cells were isolated. Cultures got half-medium changes with IL-2 on days 3 and 7. The CDR3 is 13 residues long. Trimming took off 10 bases at V and 0 bases at J, with 9 bases between the two ends. Germline V lookup: CDR1 LNHDA, CDR2 SQIVND (reference sequence). Some clones are missing from TCRdb's copy, which holds only in-frame ones; the method was immunoSEQ multiplex PCR. Here the sample spans about 46,000 clones, approximately 74% being singletons.

The sample was CD4+ T cells from PBMCs cultured without peptide, taken before COVID-19 vaccination. The TCR comes from a human donor who had a prior SARS-CoV-2 infection. The V gene is TRBV19, the J gene TRBJ2-2; D is unclear. CDR3 bases: TGTGCCACCGCTGATCCGAACACCGGGGAGCTGTTTTTT. This encodes CATADPNTGELFF.